This T cell receptor (beta chain) was sequenced for a study of CD8+ T cells in alopecia areata. The wider study: Patients received oral tofacitinib, 5 to 10 mg twice daily, for moderate-to-severe alopecia areata.

Germline CDR1 reads MNHNS; CDR2 reads SASEGT. The CDR3 length is 15 residues. Trimming took 4 bases from V and 6 from J; bases not matched to a gene: 3. Study findings and constraints: Sequences from scalp samples also cover resident alphabeta T cells of normal skin. Scalp clonality and expanded CD8+ clones among the top 100 showed significant decreases with tofacitinib.

Sample treatment: oral pan-JAK inhibitor, 5-10 mg twice daily. On this clone itself: Antigen unknown.

Extraction and reverse transcription of RNA yielded cDNA as the sequencing template. TCRdb's table, derived via immunoSEQ multiplex PCR, lists solely in-frame clones and lacks some. The sample consists of around 200,000 clones, 64% of them appearing once. The sequence derives from a human donor with alopecia areata. V and J are TRBV6-1 and TRBJ2-5; 15 bases are shared with TRBD2. The specimen comprised CD4+ T cells sorted from blood, sampled at week 4, from a patient treated with tofacitinib. The CDR3 coding sequence is TGTGCCAGCAGTGTCGGGACTAGCGGGGGGCAGACCCAGTACTTC. This translates into CASSVGTSGGQTQYF.